Listed below are T cell receptor beta chains from one sample, sequenced in a study of cytomegalovirus exposure and HLA in healthy donors. Clones were read by immunoSEQ multiplex PCR, and TCRdb kept only the in-frame ones, dropping some. The sample lists about 250,000 clones, roughly 90% occurring once. Input material: PBMCs. These receptors all stem from a man aged 18 to 35 in good health and CMV-seropositive. CDR3s include the opening cysteine and the closing phenylalanine or tryptophan. Fields, in order: V gene, D gene, clone size, J gene, CDR3 DNA, CDR3 protein. The D gene is left open where the match is weak. Size is omitted from some rows. Given values are once, few, many or a class for expanded clones.

>TRBV5-1|TRBD1|-|TRBJ2-3
TGCGCCAGCAGCTATCTCGTTAGACAGGGGTCAGATACGCAGTATTTT
CASSYLVRQGSDTQYF
>TRBV18|TRBD1|-|TRBJ1-2
TGTGCCAGCTCGTTACGGACAGGTGGCGGCTACACCTTC
CASSLRTGGGYTF
>TRBV5-1|-|-|TRBJ2-2
TGCGCCAGCAGCTTCGGGTTCCCCGGGGAGCTGTTTTTT
CASSFGFPGELFF
>TRBV4-2|TRBD1|-|TRBJ2-7
TGTGCCAGCAGCCAAGGACAGGGTACCTACGAGCAGTACTTC
CASSQGQGTYEQYF
>TRBV27|TRBD1|once|TRBJ1-5
TGTGCCAGCAGTGCATCCGGGACAGGGGGCGGTCAGCCCCAGCATTTT
CASSASGTGGGQPQHF
>TRBV7-9|TRBD1|-|TRBJ1-1
TGTGCCAGCAGCTTAACCGGGACAGGTTTAACTGAAGCTTTCTTT
CASSLTGTGLTEAFF
>TRBV7-9|TRBD1|-|TRBJ1-4
TGTGCCAGCAGCCGATTGGGGGACAGGGGGCCCGAAAAACTGTTTTTT
CASSRLGDRGPEKLFF
>TRBV9|-|-|TRBJ2-1
TGTGCCAGCAGCGTAGTAGGATCTGAGCAGTTCTTC
CASSVVGSEQFF
>TRBV27|-|-|TRBJ2-3
TGTGCCAGCAGCCCGTGGTTTTGGTGGACAGATACGCAGTATTTT
CASSPWFWWTDTQYF
>TRBV9|-|-|TRBJ2-3
TGTGCCAGCAGCGTGGAGGGTGCAACAGATACGCAGTATTTT
CASSVEGATDTQYF
>TRBV5-4|TRBD1|-|TRBJ2-7
TGTGCCAGCAGCTCGACAGGGGGGTACGAGCAGTACTTC
CASSSTGGYEQYF
>TRBV6-5|-|-|TRBJ2-7
TGTGCCAGCAGCCCTAATACCTACGAGCAGTACTTC
CASSPNTYEQYF
>TRBV7-3|TRBD1|-|TRBJ2-7
TGTGCCAGCAGCTTAGGACAGGGGGCGACTCACGAGCAGTACTTC
CASSLGQGATHEQYF
>TRBV2|-|-|TRBJ1-1
TGTGCCAGCAGTGGAAACAGGGCCCCCACTGAAGCTTTCTTT
CASSGNRAPTEAFF
>TRBV7-2|-|-|TRBJ1-1
TGTGCCAGCAGCTTTTCGGGGTACGAAGCTTTCTTT
CASSFSGYEAFF
>TRBV7-6|-|-|TRBJ2-2
TGTGCCAGCAGCTTAAAGGGGTCAGCCAGGCGAGGCGGGGAGCTGTTTTTT
CASSLKGSARRGGELFF
>TRBV27|-|-|TRBJ1-4
TGTGCCAGCAGTTTATACGTTGAGGCCGAAAAACTGTTTTTT
CASSLYVEAEKLFF
>TRBV19|-|-|TRBJ1-2
TGTGCCAGTTCGGTCGGCGGAGGGGGTAACTATGGCTACACCTTC
CASSVGGGGNYGYTF
>TRBV6-1|-|-|TRBJ2-6
TGTGCCAGCAGTGAAACAGGAAACGTCCTGACTTTC
CASSETGNVLTF
>TRBV6-6|-|-|TRBJ1-2
TGTGCCAGCAGGCAGGGGCCTTATGGCTACACCTTC
CASRQGPYGYTF
>TRBV7-2|TRBD2|-|TRBJ2-1
TGTGCCAGCAGCTTGTGGCCGGGAGGGGAACTACCCACCTACAATGAGCAGTTCTTC
CASSLWPGGELPTYNEQFF
>TRBV18|-|-|TRBJ1-1
TGTGCCAGCTCAGCAGACAGAATTCTTAACACTGAAGCTTTCTTT
CASSADRILNTEAFF
>TRBV6-5|-|-|TRBJ1-2
TGTGCCAGCAGAGAGAGCCTTTCCTATGGCTACACCTTC
CASRESLSYGYTF
>TRBV6-5|-|-|TRBJ2-5
TGTGCCAGCAGTTACAGACGAGAAGAGACCCAGTACTTC
CASSYRREETQYF
>TRBV18|TRBD2|-|TRBJ2-1
TGTGCCAGCTCACCAGGACTAGCGGGGATATCCTACAATGAGCAGTTCTTC
CASSPGLAGISYNEQFF
>TRBV5-6|-|-|TRBJ2-3
TGTGCCAGCAGTGCGCAGGGGAACACAGATACGCAGTATTTT
CASSAQGNTDTQYF
>TRBV7-7|-|-|TRBJ2-1
TGTGCCAGCAGCTTGGGCAGGGGTGGATACAATGAGCAGTTCTTC
CASSLGRGGYNEQFF
>TRBV11-2|-|-|TRBJ1-2
TGTGCCAGCAGCTTAGATGGGGCCTATGGCTACACCTTC
CASSLDGAYGYTF
>TRBV7-3|TRBD2|-|TRBJ2-1
TGTGCCAGCAGCCTAGCGGGAGGGGGCAATGAGCAGTTCTTC
CASSLAGGGNEQFF
>TRBV28|-|once|TRBJ2-7
TGTGCCAGCAGTTTTAGGGACGAGCAGTACTTC
CASSFRDEQYF
>TRBV27|-|-|TRBJ1-2
TGTGCCAGCAGTTACGCGGGGGGCCACTATGGCTACACCTTC
CASSYAGGHYGYTF
>TRBV6-5|-|-|TRBJ1-2
TGTGCCAGCAGTTACGGGCAGGGGCCAATCTATGGCTACACCTTC
CASSYGQGPIYGYTF
>TRBV19|-|-|TRBJ2-1
TGTGCCAGTAGTACCGGACTCCTGATTGATGAGCAGTTCTTC
CASSTGLLIDEQFF
>TRBV28|TRBD1|-|TRBJ2-7
TGTGCCAGCAGTCCTCCCGGGACAGGGATCGAGCAGTACTTC
CASSPPGTGIEQYF
>TRBV5-1|TRBD1|-|TRBJ2-1
TGCGCCAGCAGCGGGGGGACAGGGCGGACCTACAATGAGCAGTTCTTC
CASSGGTGRTYNEQFF
>TRBV28|TRBD1|-|TRBJ2-1
TGTGCCAGCAGTCCAGGGACAGGTACCAATGAGCAGTTCTTC
CASSPGTGTNEQFF
>TRBV9|TRBD1|once|TRBJ1-2
TGTGCCAGCAGCTCGAGCCAGAGACAGGGGGCGCGTGGTAACGGCTACACCTTC
CASSSSQRQGARGNGYTF
>TRBV19|TRBD2|-|TRBJ2-7
TGTGCCAGTAGTATAGATCGACTAGCGGGACTTAACGAGCAGTACTTC
CASSIDRLAGLNEQYF
>TRBV11-2|-|once|TRBJ1-2
TGTGCCAGCAGCTTAGATGTAGGGGCATATGGCTACACCTTC
CASSLDVGAYGYTF
>TRBV4-1|-|-|TRBJ2-7
TGCGCCAGCAGCCAAGAACCCCGAGGGTACGAGCAGTACTTC
CASSQEPRGYEQYF
>TRBV4-1|-|-|TRBJ2-1
TGCGCCAGCAGCCAAGTTGGGGTCAATGAGCAGTTCTTC
CASSQVGVNEQFF
>TRBV25-1|TRBD1|-|TRBJ1-1
TGTGCCAGCAGGGGGGACAGGGGGTACACTGAAGCTTTCTTT
CASRGDRGYTEAFF